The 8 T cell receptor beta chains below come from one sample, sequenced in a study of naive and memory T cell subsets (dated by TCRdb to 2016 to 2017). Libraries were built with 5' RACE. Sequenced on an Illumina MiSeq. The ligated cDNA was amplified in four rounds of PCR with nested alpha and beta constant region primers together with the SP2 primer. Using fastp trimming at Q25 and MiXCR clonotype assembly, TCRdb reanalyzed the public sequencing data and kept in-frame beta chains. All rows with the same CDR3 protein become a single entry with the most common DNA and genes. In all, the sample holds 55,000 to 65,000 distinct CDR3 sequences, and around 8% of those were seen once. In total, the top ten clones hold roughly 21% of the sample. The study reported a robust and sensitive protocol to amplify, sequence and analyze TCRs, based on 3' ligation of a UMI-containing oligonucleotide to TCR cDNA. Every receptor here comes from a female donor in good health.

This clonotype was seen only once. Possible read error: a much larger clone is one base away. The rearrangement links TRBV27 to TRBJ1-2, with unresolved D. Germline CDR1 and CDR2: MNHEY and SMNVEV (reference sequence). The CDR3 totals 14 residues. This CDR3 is CVSSPRAGIDRYTF. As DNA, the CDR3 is TGTGTCAGCAGTCCCCGGGCCGGGATTGATCGCTACACCTTC.

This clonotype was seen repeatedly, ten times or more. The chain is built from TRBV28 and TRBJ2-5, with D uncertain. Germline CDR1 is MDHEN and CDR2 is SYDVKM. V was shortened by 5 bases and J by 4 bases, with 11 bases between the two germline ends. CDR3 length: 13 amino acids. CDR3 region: CASSPSWVETQYF. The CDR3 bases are TGTGCCAGCAGTCCATCTTGGGTAGAGACCCAGTACTTC.

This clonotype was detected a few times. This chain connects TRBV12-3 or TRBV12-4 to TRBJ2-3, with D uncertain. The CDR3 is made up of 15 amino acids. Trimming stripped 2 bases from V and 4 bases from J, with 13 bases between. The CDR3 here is CASSLYLPKADTQYF. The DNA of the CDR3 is TGTGCCAGCAGTTTATATCTACCAAAAGCAGATACGCAGTATTTT.

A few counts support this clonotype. The CDR3 spells CASSLVSVFF. In DNA, the CDR3 is TGTGCCAGCAGCTTAGTCTCTGTGTTCTTC. The V gene is TRBV11-2, the J gene TRBJ2-1; no clear D gene. The CDR3 runs to 10 residues. Trimming took 1 base from V and 15 from J, leaving 7 bases between them. CDR1 is SGHAT, CDR2 FQNNGV, per germline.

The CDR3 DNA sequence: TGCGCCAGCAGCCCTGGCACCTACGAGCAGTACTTC. Amino acid sequence: CASSPGTYEQYF. The rearrangement uses TRBV5-1 and TRBJ2-7; D is uncertain. Deletions cut 4 bases from V and 2 bases from J, with 7 bases between. The CDR3 consists of 12 residues. The germline V gene has CDR1 SGHRS and CDR2 YFSETQ.

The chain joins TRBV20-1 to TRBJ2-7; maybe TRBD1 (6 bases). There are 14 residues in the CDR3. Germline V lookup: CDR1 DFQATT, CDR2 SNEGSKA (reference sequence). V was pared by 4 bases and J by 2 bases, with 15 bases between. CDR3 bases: TGCAGTGCTAAGTACAGGGATCGGACCTACGAGCAGTACTTC. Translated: CSAKYRDRTYEQYF.

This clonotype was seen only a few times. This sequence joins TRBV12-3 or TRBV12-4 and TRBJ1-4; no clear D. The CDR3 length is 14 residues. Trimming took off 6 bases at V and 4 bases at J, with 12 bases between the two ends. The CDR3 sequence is CASSKQEINEKLFF. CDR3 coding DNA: TGTGCCAGCAGCAAGCAGGAGATTAATGAAAAACTGTTTTTT.

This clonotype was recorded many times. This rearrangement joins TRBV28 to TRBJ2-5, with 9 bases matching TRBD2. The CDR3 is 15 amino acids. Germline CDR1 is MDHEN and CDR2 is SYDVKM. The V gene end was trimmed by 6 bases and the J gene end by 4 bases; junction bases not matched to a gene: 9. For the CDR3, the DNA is TGTGCCAGCAGAACAATAGCGGGAGCGCGAGAGACCCAGTACTTC. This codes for CASRTIAGARETQYF.